These 30 T cell receptor beta chains originate from one sample sequenced in a study of cytomegalovirus exposure and HLA in healthy donors. The data were produced by immunoSEQ multiplex PCR, yet TCRdb's version contains in-frame clones alone and is incomplete. This table holds tens of thousands of clones, 96% found once. Sequencing input: PBMCs. Receptors originate from a woman younger than 35 in good health and CMV-seropositive.

The chain couples TRBV7-9 to TRBJ2-7; no firm D call. Looked up from germline, CDR1 is SEHNR and CDR2 is FQNEAQ (reference sequence). This CDR3 has 14 amino acids. The V and J ends lost 4 bases and 3 bases respectively, with 13 bases between them. Here the CDR3 reads CASSSGGRFYEQYF. The CDR3 DNA reads as TGTGCCAGCAGCTCCGGCGGTCGCTTCTACGAGCAGTACTTC.

The chain combines TRBV7-6 with TRBJ2-1, with 7 bases aligning to TRBD2. Germline CDR1 reads SGHVS; CDR2 reads FNYEAQ. This CDR3 spans 15 amino acids. Trimming took 6 bases from V and 3 from J; bases not matched to a gene: 8. DNA for the CDR3: TGTGCCAGCAGACTAGGGCCTAGCGGCTACAATGAGCAGTTCTTC. As protein: CASRLGPSGYNEQFF.

The gene calls are TRBV7-9 and TRBJ2-1; 11 bases fit TRBD2. CDR1 is SEHNR, CDR2 FQNEAQ, per germline (reference sequence). This CDR3 contains 15 residues. The trim removed 3 bases at V and 8 bases at J, leaving 6 bases unmatched. The CDR3 nucleotides read TGTGCCAGCAGCTTCTCACTAGCGGGAGTGGATGAGCAGTTCTTC. Translated: CASSFSLAGVDEQFF.

This clone is a singleton in its sample. V is TRBV28 and J is TRBJ2-7, with TRBD1 as a possible D gene (5 bases). Germline assignment: CDR1 MDHEN and CDR2 SYDVKM. The CDR3 loop spans 12 amino acids. Trimming pared 7 bases from V and 4 bases from J, leaving 11 bases between. CDR3 amino acids: CASKTTEYEQYF. In DNA, the CDR3 is TGTGCCAGCAAAACGACAGAATACGAGCAGTACTTC.

The rearrangement uses TRBV6-1 and TRBJ2-2, with TRBD1 as a possible D gene (5 bases). The CDR3 is 13 amino acids. Germline V lookup: CDR1 MNHNS, CDR2 SASEGT. V dropped 3 bases and J dropped 3 bases, with 5 bases sitting between them. The CDR3 sequence: CASSDRDTGELFF. The DNA of the CDR3 is TGTGCCAGCAGTGACAGGGACACCGGGGAGCTGTTTTTT.

J is TRBJ2-1 and V is TRBV30, with D tentatively TRBD1 (5 bases). The CDR3 has 13 amino acids. V dropped 8 bases and J dropped 7 bases, with 18 bases sitting between them. Germline V gene data show CDR1 as GTSNPN and CDR2 as SVGIG (reference sequence). The DNA for the CDR3 is TGTGCCGGACGATGGGGCTCACGTAATGAGCAGTTCTTC. Translating it yields CAGRWGSRNEQFF.

J is TRBJ2-1 and V is TRBV5-1; 8 nucleotides align to TRBD2. The CDR3 is 15 residues long. The trim removed 1 base at V and 4 bases at J, leaving 4 bases unmatched. Germline loops: CDR1 SGHRS, CDR2 YFSETQ. CDR3 nucleotides: TGCGCCAGCAGCTTGTCTACTAGCGGATACAATGAGCAGTTCTTC. This translates into CASSLSTSGYNEQFF.

The chain links TRBV7-9 to TRBJ2-3, with a possible D match to TRBD1 (5 bases). The germline V gene has CDR1 SEHNR and CDR2 FQNEAQ (reference sequence). This CDR3 contains 15 residues. Trimming took off 1 base at V and 5 bases at J, with 13 bases between the two ends. This chain's CDR3 is CASSLGQGFGDTQYF. In DNA form, the CDR3 reads TGTGCCAGCAGCTTAGGTCAGGGTTTTGGAGATACGCAGTATTTT. Using reference TRBV7-9 and TRBJ2-3 for the parts outside the CDR3, the full variable domain is DTGVSQNPRHKITKRGQNVTFRCDPISEHNRLYWYRQTLGQGPEFLTYFQNEAQLEKSRLLSDRFSAERPKGSFSTLEIQRTEQGDSAMYLCASSLGQGFGDTQYFGPGTRLTVL.

The rearrangement uses TRBV19 and TRBJ2-3; 10 bases match TRBD2. V shed 6 bases and J 2 bases; nucleotides not matched to a gene: 5. Germline CDR1 and CDR2: LNHDA and SQIVND (reference sequence). This CDR3 is 15 amino acids long. CDR3 DNA sequence: TGTGCCAGTAGAGTTCTAGCGGGAGACACAGATACGCAGTATTTT. Encoded protein: CASRVLAGDTDTQYF.

V usage is TRBV15 and J usage is TRBJ2-3; 7 nucleotides align to TRBD1. Germline V gene lookup returns CDR1 LNHNV and CDR2 YYDKDF (reference sequence). CDR3 length equals 16 residues. J lost 1 base, V lost 1 base, and 5 bases had no gene match. The CDR3 loop reads CATSRAPGTGTDTQYF. The CDR3 nucleotides are TGTGCCACCAGCAGAGCGCCCGGGACAGGCACAGATACGCAGTATTTT. The full variable domain, with the rest looked up from reference TRBV15 and TRBJ2-3, is DAMVIQNPRYQVTQFGKPVTLSCSQTLNHNVMYWYQQKSSQAPKLLFHYYDKDFNNEADTPDNFQSRRPNTSFCFLDIRSPGLGDTAMYLCATSRAPGTGTDTQYFGPGTRLTVL.

The CDR3 sequence is CAISESAGYSNQPQHF. CDR3 nucleotides: TGTGCCATCAGTGAGTCGGCAGGTTATAGCAATCAGCCCCAGCATTTT. V and J are TRBV10-3 and TRBJ1-5; D gene ambiguous. Trimming pared 0 bases from V and 0 bases from J, leaving 9 bases between. Germline V gives CDR1 ENHRY, CDR2 SYGVKD. The CDR3 loop spans 16 amino acids.

This clone showed up just once. The chain carries TRBV7-2 and TRBJ2-2; TRBD2 might be the D (6 bases). Trimming took off 1 base at V and 0 bases at J, with 9 bases between the two ends. This CDR3 spans 16 amino acids. CDR1 is SGHTA and CDR2 is FQGNSA in the germline V gene. CDR3 sequence (DNA): TGTGCCAGCAGCTTAGGGGCGGGGACGAACACCGGGGAGCTGTTTTTT. It specifies CASSLGAGTNTGELFF.

The chain joins TRBV6-5 to TRBJ1-1; 9 positions agree with TRBD1. CDR1 is MNHEY, CDR2 SVGAGI, per germline. The V gene end was trimmed by 6 bases and the J gene end by 3 bases; junction bases not matched to a gene: 2. CDR3 size: 13 residues. DNA of the CDR3: TGTGCCAGCAGGAGACAGGGGGACACTGAAGCTTTCTTT. Its translation: CASRRQGDTEAFF.

The V call is TRBV7-2, the J call TRBJ1-3, with D hard to call. V was clipped by 1 base and J by 0 bases, with 13 bases between them. CDR3 size: 17 residues. Germline V gene sequence: CDR1 SGHTA, CDR2 FQGNSA. CDR3 nucleotides: TGTGCCAGCAGCTTAGGTCAGGTTGGTGACTCTGGAAACACCATATATTTT. Translation gives CASSLGQVGDSGNTIYF.

V gene TRBV28 combines with J gene TRBJ2-6; 7 positions match TRBD2. This CDR3 comprises 15 residues. V was pared by 7 bases and J by 2 bases, with 5 bases of the junction left unmatched. In germline, CDR1 is MDHEN, CDR2 SYDVKM. DNA of the CDR3: TGTGCCAGCATGGATGGGGGGGCTGGGGCCAACGTCCTGACTTTC. As protein: CASMDGGAGANVLTF.

This chain joins TRBV19 and TRBJ2-7; 8 positions match TRBD1. The V and J ends lost 5 bases and 3 bases, in that order; junction bases with no gene match: 9. CDR1 is LNHDA and CDR2 is SQIVND in the germline V gene (reference sequence). The CDR3 loop spans 15 amino acids. CDR3 DNA sequence: TGTGCCAGTAGTTACGGACAGGGCATACACTACGAGCAGTACTTC. It is translated as CASSYGQGIHYEQYF.

The rearrangement links TRBV7-2 to TRBJ2-5, with D perhaps TRBD1 (6 bases). In germline, CDR1 is SGHTA, CDR2 FQGNSA. The CDR3 contains 14 residues. The ends were cut back, 1 base at V and 4 bases at J, with 10 bases in the middle. The CDR3 here is CASSLVGGRETQYF. CDR3 bases: TGTGCCAGCAGCTTAGTAGGGGGACGAGAGACCCAGTACTTC.

The V and J genes are TRBV30 and TRBJ2-7; D may be TRBD2 (5 bases). Trimming left V 4 bases short and J 0 bases short, with 10 bases between. The CDR3 has 13 residues. Germline V lookup: CDR1 GTSNPN, CDR2 SVGIG (reference sequence). The DNA of the CDR3 is TGTGCCTGGACTGAGACTACCTCCTACGAGCAGTACTTC. Protein sequence: CAWTETTSYEQYF.

The DNA of the CDR3 is TGTGCCAGTACCCCGACTGGTGGCTATGGCTACACCTTC. It specifies CASTPTGGYGYTF. J is TRBJ1-2 and V is TRBV19; D not resolved. Germline lookup yields CDR1 LNHDA and CDR2 SQIVND (reference sequence). The germline V and J ends were trimmed by 7 bases and 4 bases, with 13 bases remaining between them. The CDR3 length is 13 residues. The variable domain in full, with the rest retrieved from reference TRBV19 and TRBJ1-2, is DGGITQSPKYLFRKEGQNVTLSCEQNLNHDAMYWYRQDPGQGLRLIYYSQIVNDFQKGDIAEGYSVSREKKESFPLTVTSAQKNPTAFYLCASTPTGGYGYTFGSGTRLTVV.

The chain joins TRBV29-1 to TRBJ1-2; D is unresolved. The germline CDR1 and CDR2 sequences are SQVTM and ANQGSEA. Between the trimmed V and J ends, which lost 1 base and 4 bases, there was a span of 13 bases. CDR3 length equals 14 residues. For the CDR3, the DNA is TGCAGCGTTGAAGTTGCCAGAGAGGGCTATGGCTACACCTTC. Its translation: CSVEVAREGYGYTF. Complete variable domain (other parts from reference TRBV29-1 and TRBJ1-2): SAVISQKPSRDICQRGTSLTIQCQVDSQVTMMFWYRQQPGQSLTLIATANQGSEATYESGFVIDKFPISRPNLTFSTLTVSNMSPEDSSIYLCSVEVAREGYGYTFGSGTRLTVV.

The chain is built from TRBV28 and TRBJ2-3; 10 bases match TRBD2. CDR1 and CDR2 (germline): MDHEN, SYDVKM. V dropped 5 bases and J dropped 0; count of bases not matched to a gene: 5. The CDR3 runs 16 residues. The CDR3: CASSTSGIVSTDTQYF. As DNA, the CDR3 is TGTGCCAGCAGTACTAGCGGGATAGTGAGCACAGATACGCAGTATTTT.

The rearrangement joins TRBV11-2 to TRBJ2-2, with TRBD1 matching 7 bases. Germline V gives CDR1 SGHAT, CDR2 FQNNGV. With 5 bases clipped from V and 4 bases from J, the junction kept 7 bases outside the gene matches. This CDR3 comprises 15 residues. The CDR3 here is CASSPSDRVTGELFF. Written as DNA, the CDR3 is TGTGCCAGCAGCCCCAGTGACAGGGTCACCGGGGAGCTGTTTTTT.

This chain uses TRBV28 with TRBJ2-7; D is undetermined. Germline values: CDR1 MDHEN, CDR2 SYDVKM. The CDR3 is 16 residues long. Trimming pared 1 base from V and 0 bases from J, leaving 13 bases between. This CDR3 reads CASSLYRSRSSYEQYF. The CDR3 DNA reads TGTGCCAGCAGTTTATATAGGAGCCGTTCCTCCTACGAGCAGTACTTC.

This clone was detected once. V gene TRBV29-1 combines with J gene TRBJ2-1; D remains ambiguous. Germline CDR1 SQVTM, CDR2 ANQGSEA. The CDR3 extends over 15 amino acids. The V end was cut by 1 base, the J end by 0 bases, with 10 bases between. Here the CDR3 DNA reads TGCAGCGTTGAAGGTGATTCGAGCTCCTACAATGAGCAGTTCTTC. Amino acids: CSVEGDSSSYNEQFF.

The V call is TRBV2, the J call TRBJ1-1; D ambiguous. Trimming took off 5 bases at V and 1 base at J, with 8 bases between the two ends. Per germline, CDR1 SNHLY and CDR2 FYNNEI. The CDR3 is 13 residues long. CDR3 protein: CASSFQENTEAFF. In nucleotides, the CDR3 is TGTGCCAGCAGTTTCCAGGAGAACACTGAAGCTTTCTTT.

This chain uses TRBV30 with TRBJ1-1; the D is unclear. The CDR3 length is 13 residues. Germline CDR1 reads GTSNPN; CDR2 reads SVGIG (reference sequence). The V end lost 2 bases, the J end lost 1 base, and 8 bases lay between the germline ends. The CDR3 nucleotides are TGTGCCTGGAGTCCCCGAGAGAACACTGAAGCTTTCTTT. Translated, it gives CAWSPRENTEAFF.

The rearrangement links TRBV30 to TRBJ1-2; D is perhaps TRBD1 (6 bases). Trimming removed 2 bases at V and 1 base at J, with 8 bases between. Germline V gene sequence: CDR1 GTSNPN, CDR2 SVGIG (reference sequence). There are 13 residues in the CDR3. The CDR3 DNA follows: TGTGCCTGGAGTTGGACAGTTAACTATGGCTACACCTTC. This codes for CAWSWTVNYGYTF.

This sequence joins TRBV6-6 and TRBJ2-5; D not resolved. This CDR3 region has 11 residues. The germline gives CDR1 MNHNY, CDR2 SVGAGI (reference sequence). The germline V and J ends were trimmed by 4 bases and 2 bases, with 2 bases remaining between them. The CDR3 spells CASSSQETQYF. The CDR3 nucleotides read TGTGCCAGCAGTTCTCAAGAGACCCAGTACTTC.

V and J are TRBV7-2 and TRBJ2-7; TRBD1 might be the D (5 bases). The CDR3 contains 17 residues. With 0 bases removed from V and 1 base from J, the gap between germline ends came to 16 bases. The germline V gene encodes CDR1 SGHTA and CDR2 FQGNSA. CDR3 sequence: CASSLALTRARSYEQYF. The CDR3 coding sequence is TGTGCCAGCAGCTTAGCGCTAACCAGGGCCAGATCCTACGAGCAGTACTTC.

The chain has TRBV6-5 and TRBJ2-3; D is perhaps TRBD2 (5 bases). The CDR3 covers 16 residues. Germline V gene lookup returns CDR1 MNHEY and CDR2 SVGAGI. The germline V and J ends were trimmed by 2 bases and 1 base, with 13 bases remaining between them. The CDR3 DNA sequence: TGTGCCAGCAGTTACGGTGGAATTAGCGGCACAGATACGCAGTATTTT. Translation gives CASSYGGISGTDTQYF.